The entry below gives a single T cell receptor (beta chain) sequence along with its context. Produced via immunoSEQ multiplex PCR; TCRdb's table is partial and in-frame only. Of 90,000 to 120,000 clones in the sample, around 89% were seen once. These data are taken from a study of blood T cell repertoires in COVID-19. Germline V lookup: CDR1 SGHTA, CDR2 FQGNSA. V lost 5 bases and J 0 bases, leaving 11 bases between the germline ends. The CDR3 contains 16 residues. The clonotype originates from a man aged 40-55 years with active or convalescent COVID-19. Material for sequencing was peripheral blood. The chain employs TRBV7-2 and TRBJ2-6; D may be TRBD1 (5 bases). CDR3 sequence reads: CASSPGQFSGANVLTF. In DNA, the CDR3 is TGTGCCAGCAGCCCTGGACAATTCTCTGGGGCCAACGTCCTGACTTTC.